Included here is one TCR beta chain sequence, with context. Antigen: not known. The data are from a study of T cells in localized non-small cell lung cancer. Study conclusions and caveats: Elevated blood T cell density was associated with longer overall survival. Out of the top 100 tumor clones, a median approximately 57 were seen in adjacent lung. As only one tumor region underwent sequencing, heterogeneity remains possible.

Repertoires were generated with immunoSEQ multiplex PCR, while TCRdb's copy carries only in-frame clones and drops some. The data hold approximately 4,000 clones, with more than 25% observed a single time. CDR1 SGHDN and CDR2 FVKESK come from the germline V gene. The CDR3 runs 12 residues. The V gene lost 7 bases and the J gene lost 4 bases, with 10 bases spanning the gap. This chain connects TRBV14 to TRBJ2-5; perhaps TRBD1 as D (8 bases). This clonotype was sampled from a man between 35 and 75 years old with stage II lung adenocarcinoma. The sequencing here drew on lung tumor tissue, taken before any cancer treatment. The CDR3 loop reads CASNRGGETQYF. Written as DNA, the CDR3 is TGTGCCAGCAACAGGGGGGGAGAGACCCAGTACTTC.